This TCR beta chain is from a study of blood T cell repertoires in COVID-19. At the level of the study: Samples representing acute and convalescent COVID-19 were sourced from the United States, Italy and Spain. Nucleic acid was either cDNA or gDNA, and it came from T cells, B-cell-depleted T cells, or PBMCs.

Everyone who took part was roughly 18 to 89 years old, and they came from roughly 25 US areas. How the authors handled the data: Researchers report that nucleated cell counts were estimated from reference gene primer amplification. Some clones are missing from TCRdb's copy, which holds only in-frame ones; the method was immunoSEQ multiplex PCR. V and J calls plus clone size are reproduced from that table; the DNA served to infer D and trimming. The sample gives about 440,000 clones, 70% to 90% of which show up once; under 2.5% is in the top ten. The CDR3 covers 14 residues. The receptor comes from a woman aged 18 to 35 with acute COVID-19. Sample: PBMCs or T cells enriched from blood (not recorded which). This chain connects TRBV21-1 to TRBJ1-1; TRBD1, the table's D call, lacks a check against the DNA. TRBV21-1 is a known pseudogene. CDR3 region: CASSQGSCGTEAFF. CDR3 nucleotides: TGTGCCAGCAGCCAGGGGAGTTGTGGCACTGAAGCTTTCTTT.